Below, one T cell receptor (beta chain) is given with its context. Enrollees, about 18 to 100 years old, lived in 24 US areas. Two negative PCRs, clearance, or symptom resolution were required of recovered Cohort 3 donors. This entry comes from a study of blood T cell repertoires in COVID-19. Study-level information: The United States, Italy and Spain were the sources of the acute and convalescent COVID-19 samples.

V gave up 2 bases and J gave up 3 bases; unmatched junction bases: 3. This CDR3 comprises 14 residues. In germline, CDR1 is SGHRS, CDR2 YFSETQ. Here immunoSEQ multiplex PCR was the method, and the copy in TCRdb shows in-frame clones only, minus some. The table shows fewer than 500,000 clones, with roughly 90% occurring only once. What was sequenced was PBMCs or T cells enriched from blood (not recorded which). The receptor comes from a woman aged 18-29 years who had recovered from COVID-19. The chain recombines TRBV5-1 with TRBJ2-7; 9 bases map to TRBD1. This chain's CDR3 is CASSFQGQGYEQYF. CDR3 coding DNA: TGCGCCAGCAGCTTCCAGGGACAGGGCTACGAGCAGTACTTC.